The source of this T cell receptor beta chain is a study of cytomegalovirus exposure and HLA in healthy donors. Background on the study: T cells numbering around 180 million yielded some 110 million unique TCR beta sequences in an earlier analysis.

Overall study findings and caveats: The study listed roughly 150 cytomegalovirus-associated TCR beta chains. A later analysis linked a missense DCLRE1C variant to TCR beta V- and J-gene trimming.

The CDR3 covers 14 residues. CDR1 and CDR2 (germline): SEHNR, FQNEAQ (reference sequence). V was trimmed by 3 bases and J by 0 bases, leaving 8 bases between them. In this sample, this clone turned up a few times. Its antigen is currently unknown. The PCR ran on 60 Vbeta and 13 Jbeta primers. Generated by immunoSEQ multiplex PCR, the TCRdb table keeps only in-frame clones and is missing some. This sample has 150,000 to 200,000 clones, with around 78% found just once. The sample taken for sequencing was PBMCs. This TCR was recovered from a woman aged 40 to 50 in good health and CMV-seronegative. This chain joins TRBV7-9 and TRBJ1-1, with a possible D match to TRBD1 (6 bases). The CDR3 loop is CASSFAGVNTEAFF. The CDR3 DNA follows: TGTGCCAGCAGCTTTGCAGGGGTGAACACTGAAGCTTTCTTT.